This T cell receptor beta chain is drawn from a study of blood T cell repertoires in COVID-19. Overall study: Specimens from acute and convalescent COVID-19 originated in the United States, Italy and Spain. T cells, B-cell-depleted T cells, or PBMCs supplied cDNA or gDNA.

In the study's own analysis: Nucleated cell counts were estimated from reference gene primer amplification. TCRdb's table, derived via immunoSEQ multiplex PCR, lists solely in-frame clones and lacks some. The D gene and trimming were derived from the DNA, and the V and J assignments and clone size from that table. The sample consists of 180,000 or so clones, roughly 85% of them appearing once. The CDR3 has 13 residues. V gave up 1 base and J gave up 4 bases, with 7 bases separating them. CDR1 and CDR2 from the germline V gene are KGHSH and LQKENI. The rearrangement joins TRBV18 to TRBJ1-1; D not resolved. The sequence derives from a woman between 55 and 75 years old with acute or convalescent COVID-19. Sequenced material: peripheral blood. CDR3 loop: CASSPQLTTEAFF. In nucleotides, the CDR3 is TGTGCCAGCTCACCACAACTCACCACTGAAGCTTTCTTT.